This T cell receptor (beta chain) emerged from a study of Ad26.COV2.S vaccination and SARS-CoV-2 variants. Points from the study as a whole: Vaccine and placebo recipients had comparable breadth of non-spike TCRs.

A note on this clone: Its antigen is currently unknown.

The ends were cut back, 4 bases at V and 0 bases at J, with 7 bases in the middle. The CDR3 has 14 residues. Per the germline V gene, CDR1 is SQVTM and CDR2 is ANQGSEA. Data came from immunoSEQ multiplex PCR; TCRdb stores just in-frame clones and leaves some out. The sample has about 350,000 clones, 92% seen once. The source was peripheral blood, collected after recovery from COVID-19. The chain links TRBV29-1 to TRBJ2-6; no clear D gene. The source of this sequence is a human donor who had recovered from COVID-19. This chain's CDR3 is CSVGSASGANVLTF. The CDR3 DNA is TGCAGCGTTGGGTCAGCCTCTGGGGCCAACGTCCTGACTTTC.